This TCR beta chain was recovered during a study of blood T cell repertoires in COVID-19. Study in general: Collection of acute and convalescent COVID-19 samples took place in the United States, Italy and Spain. In each case, the material was cDNA or gDNA derived from T cells, B-cell-depleted T cells, or PBMCs.

Original handling: Researchers report that nucleated cell counts were estimated from reference gene primer amplification. Some clones are missing from TCRdb's copy, which holds only in-frame ones; the method was immunoSEQ multiplex PCR. Clonal size and the V and J genes are those of that table, whereas D and trimming came from the DNA. The sample records more than 200,000 clones, 88% being singletons. The source material was peripheral blood. This clonotype originated in a human donor in a cohort sampled during active COVID-19.

The CDR3 protein is CASSINSAAYEQYF. The CDR3 nucleotides are TGTGCCAGTAGTATCAATAGCGCCGCCTACGAGCAGTACTTC. V is TRBV19 and J is TRBJ2-7; tentatively, D is TRBD2 (5 bases). The length of the CDR3 is 14 residues. Trimming shortened V by 3 bases and J by 2 bases, and 11 bases separated the two germline ends. Germline-derived CDR1 and CDR2 are LNHDA and SQIVND (reference sequence).